These 23 T cell receptor beta chains were all obtained from the same sample, sequenced in a study of blood T cell repertoires in COVID-19. Data came from immunoSEQ multiplex PCR; TCRdb stores just in-frame clones and leaves some out. The sample yields more than 200,000 clones, more than 80% seen once. Sequencing input: peripheral blood. The receptors were sampled from a man aged 30-40 years with COVID-19, enrolled during active disease.

Concerning this clone: Other nucleotide sequences in the sample specify the same CDR3. The rearrangement joins TRBV18 to TRBJ2-7; possibly TRBD2 for D (6 bases). From germline, CDR1 is KGHSH and CDR2 LQKENI. The V and J ends lost 3 bases and 3 bases respectively, with 9 bases between them. This CDR3 region has 13 residues. The CDR3 DNA is TGTGCCAGCTCACCCGGGACTGACTACGAGCAGTACTTC. The encoded protein is CASSPGTDYEQYF.

This clone was found once. The chain combines TRBV20-1 with TRBJ2-2; TRBD2 agrees at 10 bases. V shed 3 bases and J 6 bases; nucleotides not matched to a gene: 7. The CDR3 has 15 residues. Germline V gene lookup returns CDR1 DFQATT and CDR2 SNEGSKA (reference sequence). CDR3 loop: CSASLAGVFAGELFF. The CDR3 nucleotides read TGCAGTGCTAGTCTAGCGGGGGTTTTCGCCGGGGAGCTGTTTTTT.

This clone was observed a single time. The rearrangement uses TRBV24-1 and TRBJ2-1; 9 bases are a match to TRBD2. CDR3 size: 17 residues. J lost 4 bases, V lost 3 bases, and 9 bases had no gene match. Germline loops: CDR1 KGHDR, CDR2 SFDVKD. CDR3 loop: CATSDPGEAGGYNEQFF. The CDR3 nucleotides are TGTGCCACCAGTGATCCGGGTGAAGCGGGAGGTTACAATGAGCAGTTCTTC.

The V call is TRBV5-1, the J call TRBJ1-6, with a possible D match to TRBD1 (6 bases). Germline CDR1 SGHRS, CDR2 YFSETQ. With 3 bases removed from V and 9 bases from J, the gap between germline ends came to 16 bases. This CDR3 is built from 15 residues. CDR3 region: CASSSYRENGSPLHF. The CDR3 DNA is TGCGCCAGCAGCTCTTACAGGGAAAACGGTTCACCCCTCCACTTT.

The chain recombines TRBV10-3 with TRBJ2-3, with D hard to call. Looked up from germline, CDR1 is ENHRY and CDR2 is SYGVKD. CDR3 length equals 15 residues. V lost 1 base, J lost 3 bases, and 11 bases lay in between. CDR3 in amino acids: CAISEYSPGTDTQYF. The CDR3 nucleotides read TGTGCCATCAGTGAGTATAGCCCTGGGACAGATACGCAGTATTTT.

The rearrangement links TRBV24-1 to TRBJ1-1; no clear D. Germline CDR1 and CDR2: KGHDR and SFDVKD. V dropped 4 bases and J dropped 5 bases, with 10 bases sitting between them. There are 13 residues in the CDR3. In nucleotides, the CDR3 is TGTGCCACCAGTGACCCCCCGGGGACTGAAGCTTTCTTT. It encodes CATSDPPGTEAFF.

The J gene is TRBJ1-2, the V gene TRBV4-3, with 8 positions matching TRBD1. Germline loops: CDR1 LGHNA, CDR2 YSLEER. V gave up 0 bases and J gave up 7 bases; unmatched junction bases: 7. The CDR3 covers 15 residues. CDR3 bases: TGCGCCAGCAGCCAAGATTCGGGGACAGGTATTGGCTACACCTTC. This encodes CASSQDSGTGIGYTF.

The V gene is TRBV19, the J gene TRBJ1-5, with 10 bases identical to TRBD1. Germline CDR1 LNHDA, CDR2 SQIVND (reference sequence). The junction had 5 bases not matched to a gene; V was cut back by 1 base and J by 2 bases. The length of the CDR3 is 17 residues. As DNA, the CDR3 is TGTGCCAGTAGTATAGGCGTGGGGACAGGGGGCAATCAGCCCCAGCATTTT. Its translation: CASSIGVGTGGNQPQHF. Supplemented by reference TRBV19 and TRBJ1-5, the full variable domain reads DGGITQSPKYLFRKEGQNVTLSCEQNLNHDAMYWYRQDPGQGLRLIYYSQIVNDFQKGDIAEGYSVSREKKESFPLTVTSAQKNPTAFYLCASSIGVGTGGNQPQHFGDGTRLSIL.

This chain uses TRBV6-6 with TRBJ2-2; maybe TRBD2 (6 bases). CDR1 and CDR2 (germline): MNHNY, SVGAGI (reference sequence). This CDR3 comprises 14 residues. V lost 7 bases and J 4 bases, leaving 13 bases between the germline ends. The DNA of the CDR3 is TGTGCCAGCATAAGGGGAGGTACCACCGGGGAGCTGTTTTTT. It yields the protein CASIRGGTTGELFF.

The chain has TRBV7-8 and TRBJ2-7, with a weak D call TRBD1 (6 bases). The CDR3 has 13 residues. Germline CDR1 is SGHVS and CDR2 is FQNEAQ. Trimming pared 6 bases from V and 4 bases from J, leaving 13 bases between. CDR3 in DNA: TGTGCCAGCAGTCACGACAGGAGGTACGAGCAGTACTTC. It translates to CASSHDRRYEQYF.

This chain joins TRBV19 and TRBJ2-3; 13 positions agree with TRBD2. Trimming took 5 bases from V and 6 from J; bases not matched to a gene: 11. The CDR3 totals 17 residues. The germline gives CDR1 LNHDA, CDR2 SQIVND (reference sequence). The CDR3 coding sequence is TGTGCCAGTAGTTTAAAACGAGGACTAGCGGGGGATGATACGCAGTATTTT. It is translated as CASSLKRGLAGDDTQYF.

The V call is TRBV5-1, the J call TRBJ2-7, with D tentatively TRBD1 (7 bases). CDR3 length: 16 residues. Germline lookup yields CDR1 SGHRS and CDR2 YFSETQ. Trimming removed 2 bases at V and 2 bases at J, with 17 bases between. CDR3 bases: TGCGCCAGCAGCTTTCAGTTAGACAGGGAGGCCTACGAGCAGTACTTC. Residues: CASSFQLDREAYEQYF.

The chain links TRBV6-2 or TRBV6-3 to TRBJ1-1, with 8 bases fitting TRBD1. CDR1 is MNHEY, CDR2 SVGEGT, per germline. The V gene end was trimmed by 3 bases and the J gene end by 6 bases; junction bases not matched to a gene: 6. The CDR3 loop spans 14 amino acids. CDR3 loop: CASSYPTGVPEAFF. As DNA, the CDR3 is TGTGCCAGCAGTTATCCGACAGGGGTCCCTGAAGCTTTCTTT.

DNA of the CDR3: TGTGCCAGCCGGCTAGGGACTAGCGGGGGACCCCCGTTCTTC. As protein: CASRLGTSGGPPFF. V is TRBV7-3 and J is TRBJ2-1; 14 bases are shared with TRBD2. V lost 8 bases and J lost 15; bases outside the gene matches: 12. The V gene's germline CDR1 is SGHTA and CDR2 FQGTGA. This CDR3 contains 14 residues.

The gene calls are TRBV18 and TRBJ1-1; D is unresolved. V was clipped by 3 bases and J by 3 bases, with 14 bases between them. The CDR3 is 15 amino acids. CDR1 and CDR2 (germline): KGHSH, LQKENI. CDR3 nucleotides: TGTGCCAGCTCACCCCCCCCAAGGAGGGACACTGAAGCTTTCTTT. Residues: CASSPPPRRDTEAFF.

V gene TRBV5-1 combines with J gene TRBJ1-4; TRBD1 matches 7 bases. CDR1 is SGHRS, CDR2 YFSETQ, per germline. The V segment lost 1 base and the J segment 3 bases; nucleotides outside the gene matches: 3. The CDR3 extends over 15 amino acids. DNA of the CDR3: TGCGCCAGCAGCTTGCAGGGGGAGGCTAATGAAAAACTGTTTTTT. Protein product: CASSLQGEANEKLFF.

As for this clone: This same CDR3 is encoded by further DNA sequences in the sample. The chain links TRBV29-1 to TRBJ1-2; possible D gene TRBD1, 6 bases. The CDR3 is made up of 12 amino acids. V gave up 4 bases and J gave up 3 bases, with 9 bases separating them. Germline V gene lookup returns CDR1 SQVTM and CDR2 ANQGSEA. CDR3 nucleotides: TGCAGCGTTGGGGGGCAGGACTATGGCTACACCTTC. Translating it yields CSVGGQDYGYTF.

The chain couples TRBV21-1 to TRBJ1-1; the table's D gene call, TRBD1, was not cross checked with the DNA. TRBV21-1 is a known pseudogene. This CDR3 region has 17 residues. The CDR3 DNA reads as TGTGCCAGCAGCGCCATTCGGACAGGGGATTGGGGGACTGAAGCTTTCTTT. It translates to CASSAIRTGDWGTEAFF.

The chain links TRBV7-2 to TRBJ2-7, with 10 bases that match TRBD2. There are 14 residues in the CDR3. V shed 5 bases and J 0 bases; nucleotides not matched to a gene: 1. From germline, CDR1 is SGHTA and CDR2 FQGNSA. The CDR3, as DNA: TGTGCCAGCAGCCCTAGCGGGAGCTCCTACGAGCAGTACTTC. As protein: CASSPSGSSYEQYF.

The chain couples TRBV9 to TRBJ2-7; 9 nucleotides match TRBD1. Losses at the gene ends were 1 base for V and 1 base for J; bases not matched to a gene: 3. The CDR3 runs 15 residues. Germline CDR1 SGDLS, CDR2 YYNGEE. The CDR3 DNA reads as TGTGCCAGCAGCGTAACCGGGACAGGGTCCTACGAGCAGTACTTC. Its translation is CASSVTGTGSYEQYF.

The chain carries TRBV5-4 and TRBJ2-7, with 15 bases identical to TRBD2. The CDR3 sequence is 17 residues long. The trim removed 2 bases at V and 6 bases at J, leaving 9 bases unmatched. Per the germline V gene, CDR1 is SGHNT and CDR2 is YYREEE (reference sequence). CDR3 sequence (DNA): TGTGCCAGCAGCTTCATCCCGGGACTAGCGGGAGGAGTCGAGCAGTACTTC. Translation: CASSFIPGLAGGVEQYF. Supplemented by reference TRBV5-4 and TRBJ2-7, the full variable domain reads ETGVTQSPTHLIKTRGQQVTLRCSSQSGHNTVSWYQQALGQGPQFIFQYYREEENGRGNFPPRFSGLQFPNYSSELNVNALELDDSALYLCASSFIPGLAGGVEQYFGPGTRLTVT.

The V call is TRBV6-1, the J call TRBJ2-7, with D tentatively TRBD2 (5 bases). Germline CDR1 is MNHNS and CDR2 is SASEGT. V gave up 3 bases and J gave up 7 bases, with 7 bases separating them. This CDR3 has 11 residues. CDR3 sequence reads: CASSDRGEQYF. Here the CDR3 DNA reads TGTGCCAGCAGTGATCGAGGGGAGCAGTACTTC.

The V call is TRBV14, the J call TRBJ2-7; D possibly corresponds to TRBD1 (5 bases). Germline CDR1 SGHDN, CDR2 FVKESK. The V end was cut by 1 base, the J end by 3 bases, with 16 bases between. This CDR3 is 16 amino acids long. CDR3 DNA sequence: TGTGCCAGCAGCCAAGTTTCTGGGGCGCGTAGCTACGAGCAGTACTTC. Its protein product is CASSQVSGARSYEQYF. Complete variable domain (other parts from reference TRBV14 and TRBJ2-7): EAGVTQFPSHSVIEKGQTVTLRCDPISGHDNLYWYRRVMGKEIKFLLHFVKESKQDESGMPNNRFLAERTGGTYSTLKVQPAELEDSGVYFCASSQVSGARSYEQYFGPGTRLTVT.